These T cell receptor beta chains were read from a single sample in a study of cytomegalovirus exposure and HLA in healthy donors. TCRdb's copy holds only in-frame clones and misses some; the assay was immunoSEQ multiplex PCR. The data contain 150,000 to 200,000 clones, around three quarters of them singletons. The sequenced material came from PBMCs. These receptors were taken from a man aged 35 to 55 in good health and CMV-seronegative. Each CDR3 is given with its conserved first and last residue. The D gene is left open where the match is weak. The size field is filled for only some rows; it gives once, few, many or a size class.

v_gene: TRBV9
d_gene: .
j_gene: TRBJ1-2
abundance: .
CDR3nt: TGTGCCAGCAGCGTGACCGGCGCGGCGCGGGGCTACACCTTC
CDR3aa: CASSVTGAARGYTF

v_gene: TRBV25-1
d_gene: .
j_gene: TRBJ1-4
abundance: many
CDR3nt: TGTGCCAGCAGTGAATTGGCCGAAACTAATGAAAAACTGTTTTTT
CDR3aa: CASSELAETNEKLFF

v_gene: TRBV5-5
d_gene: .
j_gene: TRBJ2-3
abundance: .
CDR3nt: TGTGCCAGCAGCTTAGGGGGATTGGTAGATACGCAGTATTTT
CDR3aa: CASSLGGLVDTQYF

v_gene: TRBV30
d_gene: .
j_gene: TRBJ2-1
abundance: .
CDR3nt: TGTGCCTGGAGTCGAGGGTGGAACAATGAGCAGTTCTTC
CDR3aa: CAWSRGWNNEQFF

v_gene: TRBV25-1
d_gene: .
j_gene: TRBJ1-1
abundance: .
CDR3nt: TGTGCCAGCAACCAGGTCCTGGGCACTGAAGCTTTCTTT
CDR3aa: CASNQVLGTEAFF

v_gene: TRBV6-1
d_gene: .
j_gene: TRBJ1-1
abundance: .
CDR3nt: TGTGCCAGCAGTGCGATACAGGGTGCTGAAGCTTTCTTT
CDR3aa: CASSAIQGAEAFF

v_gene: TRBV30
d_gene: .
j_gene: TRBJ2-3
abundance: .
CDR3nt: TGTGCCTGGTGTCTAGGCACAGATACGCAGTATTTT
CDR3aa: CAWCLGTDTQYF

v_gene: TRBV7-9
d_gene: .
j_gene: TRBJ2-5
abundance: .
CDR3nt: TGTGCCAGCAGCTTAGACAGGGAAGGGACCCAGTACTTC
CDR3aa: CASSLDREGTQYF

v_gene: TRBV7-2
d_gene: TRBD1
j_gene: TRBJ2-1
abundance: .
CDR3nt: TGTGCCAGCAGCTTAGGCCCCGACAGGGGGCTATTGGAGCAGTTCTTC
CDR3aa: CASSLGPDRGLLEQFF

v_gene: TRBV2
d_gene: .
j_gene: TRBJ2-7
abundance: .
CDR3nt: TGTGCCAGCAGCGCCCGGACAGAGCAGTACTTC
CDR3aa: CASSARTEQYF

v_gene: TRBV9
d_gene: .
j_gene: TRBJ1-1
abundance: .
CDR3nt: TGTGCCAGCAGCCCCCGCATCGGCACTGAAGCTTTCTTT
CDR3aa: CASSPRIGTEAFF

v_gene: TRBV19
d_gene: .
j_gene: TRBJ1-5
abundance: .
CDR3nt: TGTGCCAGTAGATTGGGAGGGAACCAGCCCCAGCATTTT
CDR3aa: CASRLGGNQPQHF

v_gene: TRBV6-6
d_gene: TRBD1
j_gene: TRBJ2-7
abundance: .
CDR3nt: TGTGCCAGCACTCATCCCGGGACAGGGTTCGGGGAGCAGTACTTC
CDR3aa: CASTHPGTGFGEQYF

v_gene: TRBV5-6
d_gene: .
j_gene: TRBJ2-1
abundance: .
CDR3nt: TGTGCCAGCAGCTTGCAGCGACGGGGGTACAATGAGCAGTTCTTC
CDR3aa: CASSLQRRGYNEQFF

v_gene: TRBV10-3
d_gene: .
j_gene: TRBJ1-3
abundance: .
CDR3nt: TGTGCCAGTCAACCGACAGTATTGGAAAACACCATATATTTT
CDR3aa: CASQPTVLENTIYF

v_gene: TRBV5-1
d_gene: TRBD1
j_gene: TRBJ1-3
abundance: .
CDR3nt: TGCGCCAGCAGCTTGACAGGGGGCTTGAACACCATATATTTT
CDR3aa: CASSLTGGLNTIYF

v_gene: TRBV19
d_gene: .
j_gene: TRBJ2-1
abundance: .
CDR3nt: TGTGCCAGTACCTCCGGTCGGGACTCCCACAATGAGCAGTTCTTC
CDR3aa: CASTSGRDSHNEQFF

v_gene: TRBV30
d_gene: .
j_gene: TRBJ2-2
abundance: .
CDR3nt: TGTGCCTGGAGTGGCGCTAGCGACACCGGGGAGCTGTTTTTT
CDR3aa: CAWSGASDTGELFF

v_gene: TRBV6-5
d_gene: TRBD2
j_gene: TRBJ2-3
abundance: .
CDR3nt: TGTGCCAGCAGTTACGCGGGGGGGCAAGCAGATACGCAGTATTTT
CDR3aa: CASSYAGGQADTQYF

v_gene: TRBV30
d_gene: TRBD1
j_gene: TRBJ1-2
abundance: few
CDR3nt: TGTGCCTGGGACAGGGAAGGCTATGGCTACACCTTC
CDR3aa: CAWDREGYGYTF

v_gene: TRBV4-1
d_gene: TRBD1
j_gene: TRBJ2-7
abundance: .
CDR3nt: TGCGCCAGCAGCCAAGAAACGGCAGGGGGCTACGACGAGCAGTACTTC
CDR3aa: CASSQETAGGYDEQYF

v_gene: TRBV23-1
d_gene: .
j_gene: TRBJ2-7
abundance: .
CDR3nt: TGCGCCAGACTTGCCACCCCCAGGGCTGGCGAGCAGTACTTC
CDR3aa: CARLATPRAGEQYF